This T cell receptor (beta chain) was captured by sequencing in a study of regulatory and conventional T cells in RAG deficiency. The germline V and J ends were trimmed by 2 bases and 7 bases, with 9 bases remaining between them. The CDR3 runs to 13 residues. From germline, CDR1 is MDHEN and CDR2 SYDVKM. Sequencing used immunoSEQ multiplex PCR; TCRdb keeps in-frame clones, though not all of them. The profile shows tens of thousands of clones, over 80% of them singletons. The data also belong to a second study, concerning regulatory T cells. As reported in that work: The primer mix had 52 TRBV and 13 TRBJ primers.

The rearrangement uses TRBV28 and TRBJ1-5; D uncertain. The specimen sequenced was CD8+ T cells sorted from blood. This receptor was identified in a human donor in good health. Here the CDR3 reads CASSLGSEQPQHF. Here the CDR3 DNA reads TGTGCCAGCAGTTTAGGTTCCGAGCAGCCCCAGCATTTT.